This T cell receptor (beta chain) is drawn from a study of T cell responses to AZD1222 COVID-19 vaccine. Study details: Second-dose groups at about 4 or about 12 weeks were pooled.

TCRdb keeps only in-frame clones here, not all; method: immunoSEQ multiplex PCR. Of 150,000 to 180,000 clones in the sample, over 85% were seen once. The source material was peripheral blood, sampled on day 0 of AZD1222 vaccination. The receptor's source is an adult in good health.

CDR3 in DNA: TGCGCCAGCAGCTCCCCAGATACCCCCCAAGAGACCCAGTACTTC. Translation: CASSSPDTPQETQYF. This sequence joins TRBV5-1 and TRBJ2-5, with D unresolved. The germline gives CDR1 SGHRS, CDR2 YFSETQ. The V and J ends lost 3 bases and 1 base respectively, with 13 bases between them. This CDR3 comprises 15 residues. The full variable domain, with the rest looked up from reference TRBV5-1 and TRBJ2-5, is KAGVTQTPRYLIKTRGQQVTLSCSPISGHRSVSWYQQTPGQGLQFLFEYFSETQRNKGNFPGRFSGRQFSNSRSEMNVSTLELGDSALYLCASSSPDTPQETQYFGPGTRLLVL.